Listed here is a single T cell receptor beta chain. Its antigen is still unknown. The sample comes from a study of shared clonotypes between healthy human individuals. Study-wide context: The plates for each donor numbered three CD4 naive, three CD4 memory, two CD8 naive and one CD8 memory. Regarding the study as a whole: Some clonotypes were shared by all four sorted-subset donors, while others were not shared. The non-shared ones had lower generation probabilities than the shared ones. A few donors had around 5% of their naive CD4 clonotypes in common.

The length of the CDR3 is 13 residues. The germline V gene encodes CDR1 ENHRY and CDR2 SYGVKD. The V end was cut by 3 bases, the J end by 3 bases, with 8 bases between. Profiling relied on immunoSEQ multiplex PCR, and the TCRdb table lists in-frame clones only, not all of them. The sample has 2 million or so clones; about 95% are singletons. The naive CD8 subset, CD45RO-negative cells positively selected for CCR7, excluded terminally differentiated effector memory CD45RA+ cells. Sequenced sample: naive CD8+ T cells sorted from blood. This sequence originates from a man between 18 and 35 years old in good health. This chain uses TRBV10-3 with TRBJ2-5, with D uncertain. This CDR3 is CAISEFSEETQYF. DNA of the CDR3: TGTGCCATCAGTGAATTCTCAGAAGAGACCCAGTACTTC.